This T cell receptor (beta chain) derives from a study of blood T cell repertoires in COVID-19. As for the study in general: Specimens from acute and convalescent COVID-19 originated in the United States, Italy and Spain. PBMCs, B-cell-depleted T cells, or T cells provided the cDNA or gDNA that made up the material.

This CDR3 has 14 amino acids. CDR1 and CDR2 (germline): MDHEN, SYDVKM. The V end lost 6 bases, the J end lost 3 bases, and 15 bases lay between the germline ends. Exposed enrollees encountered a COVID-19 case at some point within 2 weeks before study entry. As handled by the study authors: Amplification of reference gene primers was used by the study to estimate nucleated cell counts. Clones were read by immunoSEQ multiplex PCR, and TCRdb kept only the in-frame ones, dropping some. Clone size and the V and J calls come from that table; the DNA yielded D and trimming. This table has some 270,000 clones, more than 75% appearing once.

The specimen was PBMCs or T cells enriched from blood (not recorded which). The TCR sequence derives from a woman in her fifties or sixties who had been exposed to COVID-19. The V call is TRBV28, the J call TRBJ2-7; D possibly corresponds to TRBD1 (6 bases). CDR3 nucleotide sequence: TGTGCCAGCAGACCCGGACAGCAGTTCTACGAGCAGTACTTC. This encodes CASRPGQQFYEQYF.